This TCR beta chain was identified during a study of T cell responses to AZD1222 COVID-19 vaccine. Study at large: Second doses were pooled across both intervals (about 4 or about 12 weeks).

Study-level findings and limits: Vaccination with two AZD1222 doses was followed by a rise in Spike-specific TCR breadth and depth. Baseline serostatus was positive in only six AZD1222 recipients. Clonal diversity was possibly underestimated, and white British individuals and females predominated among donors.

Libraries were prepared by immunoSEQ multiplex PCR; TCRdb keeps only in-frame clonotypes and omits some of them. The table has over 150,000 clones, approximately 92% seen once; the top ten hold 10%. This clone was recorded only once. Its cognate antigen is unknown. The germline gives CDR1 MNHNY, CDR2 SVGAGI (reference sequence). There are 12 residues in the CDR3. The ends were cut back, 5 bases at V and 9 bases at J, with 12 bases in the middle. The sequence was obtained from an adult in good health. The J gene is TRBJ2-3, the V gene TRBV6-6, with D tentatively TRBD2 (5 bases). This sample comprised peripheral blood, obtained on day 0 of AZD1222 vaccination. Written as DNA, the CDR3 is TGTGCCAGCAGTCCTGCGATAGCGACGCAGTATTTT. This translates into CASSPAIATQYF.